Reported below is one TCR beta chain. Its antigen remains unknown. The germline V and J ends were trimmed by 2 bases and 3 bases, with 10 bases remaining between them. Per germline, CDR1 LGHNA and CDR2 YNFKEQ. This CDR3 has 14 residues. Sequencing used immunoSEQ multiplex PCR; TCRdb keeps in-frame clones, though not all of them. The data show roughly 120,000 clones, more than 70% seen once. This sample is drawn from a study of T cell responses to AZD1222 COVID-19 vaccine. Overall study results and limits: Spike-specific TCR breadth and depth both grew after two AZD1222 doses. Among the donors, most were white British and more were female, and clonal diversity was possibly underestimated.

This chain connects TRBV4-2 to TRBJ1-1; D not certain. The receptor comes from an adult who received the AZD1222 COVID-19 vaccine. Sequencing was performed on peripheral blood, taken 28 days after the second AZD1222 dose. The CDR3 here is CASSQLDRDTEAFF. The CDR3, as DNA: TGTGCCAGCAGCCAACTCGACCGGGACACTGAAGCTTTCTTT.